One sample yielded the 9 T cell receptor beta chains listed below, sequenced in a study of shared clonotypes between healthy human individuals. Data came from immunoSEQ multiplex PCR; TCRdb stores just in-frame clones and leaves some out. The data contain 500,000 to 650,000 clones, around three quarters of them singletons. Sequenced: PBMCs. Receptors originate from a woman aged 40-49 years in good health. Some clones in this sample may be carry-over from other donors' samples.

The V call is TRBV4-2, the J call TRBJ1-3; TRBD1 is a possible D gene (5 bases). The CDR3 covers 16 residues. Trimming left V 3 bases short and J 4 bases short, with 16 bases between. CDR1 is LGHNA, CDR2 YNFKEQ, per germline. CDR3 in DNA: TGTGCCAGCAGCCAGGATGCGGGGACCCCCGGAAACACCATATATTTT. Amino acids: CASSQDAGTPGNTIYF.

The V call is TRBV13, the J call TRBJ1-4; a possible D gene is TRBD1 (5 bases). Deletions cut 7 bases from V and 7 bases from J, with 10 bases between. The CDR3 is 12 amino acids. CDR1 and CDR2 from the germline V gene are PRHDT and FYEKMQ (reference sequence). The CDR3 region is CASITGGEKLFF. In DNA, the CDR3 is TGTGCCAGCATCACTGGGGGTGAAAAACTGTTTTTT.

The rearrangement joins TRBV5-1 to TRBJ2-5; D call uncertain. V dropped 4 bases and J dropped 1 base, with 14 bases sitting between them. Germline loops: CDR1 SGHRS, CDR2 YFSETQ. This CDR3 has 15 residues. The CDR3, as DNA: TGCGCCAGCAGCAAGGGTAACACCCGCCAAGAGACCCAGTACTTC. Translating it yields CASSKGNTRQETQYF. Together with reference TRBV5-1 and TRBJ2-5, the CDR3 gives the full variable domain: KAGVTQTPRYLIKTRGQQVTLSCSPISGHRSVSWYQQTPGQGLQFLFEYFSETQRNKGNFPGRFSGRQFSNSRSEMNVSTLELGDSALYLCASSKGNTRQETQYFGPGTRLLVL.

CDR3 region: CASSIAYRDRGDGYTF. CDR3 nucleotides: TGTGCCAGCAGCATCGCATACCGGGACAGGGGTGATGGCTACACCTTC. The V and J genes are TRBV11-2 and TRBJ1-2; 10 positions agree with TRBD1. J gave up 6 bases and V 5 bases, and 12 bases lay outside the gene matches. Germline CDR1 SGHAT, CDR2 FQNNGV. The CDR3 is made up of 16 amino acids.

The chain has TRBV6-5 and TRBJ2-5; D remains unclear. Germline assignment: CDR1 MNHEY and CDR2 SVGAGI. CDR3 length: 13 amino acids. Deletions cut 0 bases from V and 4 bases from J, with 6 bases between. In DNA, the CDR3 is TGTGCCAGCAGTTACTCGAGTAGAGAGACCCAGTACTTC. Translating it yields CASSYSSRETQYF.

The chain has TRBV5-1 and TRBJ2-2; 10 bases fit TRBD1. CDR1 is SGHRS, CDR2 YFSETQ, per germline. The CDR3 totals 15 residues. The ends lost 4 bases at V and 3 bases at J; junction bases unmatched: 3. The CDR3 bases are TGCGCCAGCAGCACGACAGGGGGCGACACCGGGGAGCTGTTTTTT. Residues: CASSTTGGDTGELFF.

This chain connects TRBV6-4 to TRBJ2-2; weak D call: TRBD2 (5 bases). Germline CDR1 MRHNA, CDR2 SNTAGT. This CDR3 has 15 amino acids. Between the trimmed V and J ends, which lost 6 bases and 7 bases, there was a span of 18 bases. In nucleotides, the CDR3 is TGTGCCAGCAGCCCCGGGGTGGCGACGGGCGGGGAGCTGTTTTTT. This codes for CASSPGVATGGELFF.

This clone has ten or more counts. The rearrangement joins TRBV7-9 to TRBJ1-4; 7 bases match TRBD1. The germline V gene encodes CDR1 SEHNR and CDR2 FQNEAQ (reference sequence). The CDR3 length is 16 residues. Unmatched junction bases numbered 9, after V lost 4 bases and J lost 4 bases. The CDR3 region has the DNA TGTGCCAGCAGCTCCGCTGGGCAGGGGGATAATGAAAAACTGTTTTTT. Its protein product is CASSSAGQGDNEKLFF.

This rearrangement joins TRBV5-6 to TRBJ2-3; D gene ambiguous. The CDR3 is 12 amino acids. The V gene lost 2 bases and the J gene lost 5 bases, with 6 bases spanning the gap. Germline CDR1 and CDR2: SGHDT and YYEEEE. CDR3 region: CASSFYRDTQYF. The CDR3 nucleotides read TGTGCCAGCAGCTTCTACAGAGATACGCAGTATTTT.